Here is one T cell receptor (beta chain) with its context. The sample originates from a study of blood T cell repertoires in COVID-19. About the research overall: COVID-19 samples collected from the United States, Italy and Spain covered acute and convalescent phases.

Under the authors' procedure: Estimation of nucleated cell counts relied on the amplification of reference gene primers. Some clones are missing from TCRdb's copy, which holds only in-frame ones; the method was immunoSEQ multiplex PCR. Clone size and V and J calls were adopted from that table, with D and trimming inferred from the DNA. The sample has about 210,000 clones; about 86% are singletons. The sequenced sample was PBMCs or T cells enriched from blood (not recorded which). The clonotype originates from a woman in her 40s with acute COVID-19.

The CDR3 DNA reads as TGTGCCAGCAGTCGCGCAGGGTCCGCCCAGCATTTT. Translating gives CASSRAGSAQHF. This chain joins TRBV28 and TRBJ1-5; possible D gene TRBD1, 5 bases. This CDR3 is built from 12 residues. CDR1 is MDHEN, CDR2 SYDVKM, per germline. The V end lost 5 bases, the J end lost 11 bases, and 13 bases lay between the germline ends.